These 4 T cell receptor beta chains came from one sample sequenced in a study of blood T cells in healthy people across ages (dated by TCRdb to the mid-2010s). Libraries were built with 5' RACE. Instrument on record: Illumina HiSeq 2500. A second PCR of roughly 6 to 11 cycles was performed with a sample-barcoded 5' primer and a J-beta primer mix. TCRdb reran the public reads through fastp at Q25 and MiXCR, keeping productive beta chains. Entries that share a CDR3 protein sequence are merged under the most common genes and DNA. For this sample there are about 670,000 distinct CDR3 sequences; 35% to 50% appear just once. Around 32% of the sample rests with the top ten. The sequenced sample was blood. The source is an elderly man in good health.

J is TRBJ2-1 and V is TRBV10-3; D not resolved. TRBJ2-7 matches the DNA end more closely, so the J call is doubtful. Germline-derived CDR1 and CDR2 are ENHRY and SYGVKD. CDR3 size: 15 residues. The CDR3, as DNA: TGTGCCATCAGTGGGGATCTGGACCCGACGAATGAGCAGTACTTC. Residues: CAISGDLDPTNEQYF.

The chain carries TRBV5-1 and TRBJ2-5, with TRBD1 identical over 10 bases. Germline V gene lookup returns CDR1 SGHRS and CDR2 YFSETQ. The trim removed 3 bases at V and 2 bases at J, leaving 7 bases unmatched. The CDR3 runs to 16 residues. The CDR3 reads CASSSRQGALQETQYF. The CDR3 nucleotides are TGCGCCAGCAGCTCCCGACAGGGGGCTCTACAAGAGACCCAGTACTTC.

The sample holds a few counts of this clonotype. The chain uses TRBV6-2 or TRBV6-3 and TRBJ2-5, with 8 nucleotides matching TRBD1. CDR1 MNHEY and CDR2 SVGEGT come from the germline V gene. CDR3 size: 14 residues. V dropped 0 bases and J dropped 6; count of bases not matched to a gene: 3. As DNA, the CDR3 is TGTGCCAGCAGTTACTCGACAGGGGCAAAGACCCAGTACTTC. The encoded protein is CASSYSTGAKTQYF.

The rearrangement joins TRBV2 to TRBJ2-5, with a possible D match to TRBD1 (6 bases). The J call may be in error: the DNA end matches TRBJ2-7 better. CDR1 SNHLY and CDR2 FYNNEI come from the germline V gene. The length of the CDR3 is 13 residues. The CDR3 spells CASKLQGFYEQYF. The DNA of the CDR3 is TGTGCCAGCAAGTTACAGGGATTCTACGAGCAGTACTTC.